The rows below give T cell receptor beta chains drawn from one sample of a study of blood T cells in healthy people across ages. TCRdb re-called the 5' RACE reads with MiXCR, one entry per CDR3 protein. The sample contains roughly 800,000 distinct CDR3 sequences, 58% of which appear only once. Sequencing was done on a sample of blood. Receptors were obtained from a man aged 25-45 years in good health. The CDR3 runs from the conserved cysteine through the conserved F or W. D genes are given only for firm matches. Size is omitted from some rows. Given values are once, few, many or a class for expanded clones.

v_call: TRBV5-1; j_call: TRBJ2-3; d_call: TRBD2; clone_size: few; cdr3_aa: CASGWAGVTDTQYF; cdr3_nt: TGCGCCAGCGGATGGGCGGGAGTGACAGATACGCAGTATTTT
v_call: TRBV7-4; j_call: TRBJ1-1; d_call: TRBD1; clone_size: NA; cdr3_aa: CARVRSLQGVWWNAEAFF; cdr3_nt: TGTGCCAGAGTTCGGAGCCTGCAGGGGGTTTGGTGGAACGCTGAAGCTTTCTTT
v_call: TRBV5-6; j_call: TRBJ2-1; d_call: NA; clone_size: NA; cdr3_aa: CASSFYRGANEQFF; cdr3_nt: TGTGCCAGCAGCTTTTATCGGGGAGCCAATGAGCAGTTCTTC
v_call: TRBV12-3/TRBV12-4; j_call: TRBJ2-7; d_call: TRBD1; clone_size: few; cdr3_aa: CASSFVNRGPTYEQYF; cdr3_nt: TGTGCCAGCAGTTTTGTTAACAGGGGCCCCACCTACGAGCAGTACTTC
v_call: TRBV11-2; j_call: TRBJ2-1; d_call: NA; clone_size: NA; cdr3_aa: CASSLVRLGSNEQFF; cdr3_nt: TGTGCCAGCAGCTTAGTAAGGTTAGGGAGCAATGAGCAGTTCTTC
v_call: TRBV7-2; j_call: TRBJ2-3; d_call: TRBD2; clone_size: few; cdr3_aa: CASSLVGGLASTQYF; cdr3_nt: TGTGCCAGCAGCCTAGTTGGGGGACTAGCGAGTACGCAGTATTTT
v_call: TRBV7-9; j_call: TRBJ2-7; d_call: TRBD2; clone_size: NA; cdr3_aa: CASSLSGGFGEQYF; cdr3_nt: TGTGCCAGCAGCCTTAGCGGGGGTTTTGGCGAGCAGTACTTC
v_call: TRBV4-3; j_call: TRBJ2-5; d_call: NA; clone_size: NA; cdr3_aa: CASSQGTSLATQYF; cdr3_nt: TGCGCCAGCAGCCAAGGGACCAGCCTAGCGACCCAGTACTTC
v_call: TRBV20-1; j_call: TRBJ2-1; d_call: TRBD2; clone_size: NA; cdr3_aa: CSARGGRGDEQFF; cdr3_nt: TGCAGTGCTAGAGGCGGGAGAGGCGATGAGCAGTTCTTC
v_call: TRBV7-2; j_call: TRBJ1-2; d_call: NA; clone_size: once; cdr3_aa: CASTIPQGGGYGYTF; cdr3_nt: TGTGCCAGCACTATACCACAGGGAGGAGGCTATGGCTACACCTTC
v_call: TRBV7-2; j_call: TRBJ2-1; d_call: NA; clone_size: NA; cdr3_aa: CASSPTGARTYNEQFF; cdr3_nt: TGTGCCAGCAGCCCCACCGGGGCTCGGACCTACAATGAGCAGTTCTTC
v_call: TRBV7-9; j_call: TRBJ2-7; d_call: NA; clone_size: NA; cdr3_aa: CASSPVGSSYEQYF; cdr3_nt: TGTGCCAGCAGCCCCGTTGGTAGCAGCTACGAGCAGTACTTC
v_call: TRBV27; j_call: TRBJ2-7; d_call: NA; clone_size: few; cdr3_aa: CASSSGQMPYEQYF; cdr3_nt: TGTGCCAGCAGTTCCGGACAGATGCCCTACGAGCAGTACTTC
v_call: TRBV6-5; j_call: TRBJ1-1; d_call: NA; clone_size: NA; cdr3_aa: CASSYSKELSPEAFF; cdr3_nt: TGTGCCAGCAGTTACTCGAAAGAATTGAGCCCTGAAGCTTTCTTT
v_call: TRBV27; j_call: TRBJ2-5; d_call: TRBD2; clone_size: NA; cdr3_aa: CASSPLAGLGNEQYF; cdr3_nt: TGTGCCAGCAGTCCCCTAGCGGGACTAGGCAATGAGCAGTACTTC
v_call: TRBV29-1; j_call: TRBJ2-7; d_call: NA; clone_size: few; cdr3_aa: CSVASDYEQYF; cdr3_nt: TGCAGCGTTGCGTCAGACTACGAGCAGTACTTC
v_call: TRBV14; j_call: TRBJ2-1; d_call: NA; clone_size: NA; cdr3_aa: CASSQAFINEQFF; cdr3_nt: TGTGCCAGCAGCCAAGCTTTTATAAATGAGCAGTTCTTC
v_call: TRBV4-3; j_call: TRBJ1-2; d_call: TRBD1; clone_size: NA; cdr3_aa: CASSQGDRRAHYGYTF; cdr3_nt: TGCGCCAGCAGCCAAGGGGACAGGCGGGCTCACTATGGCTACACCTTC
v_call: TRBV7-2; j_call: TRBJ1-6; d_call: NA; clone_size: few; cdr3_aa: CASSLSGENSPLHF; cdr3_nt: TGTGCCAGCAGCTTATCAGGGGAAAATTCACCCCTCCACTTT
v_call: TRBV7-9; j_call: TRBJ1-2; d_call: NA; clone_size: NA; cdr3_aa: CASSSLLTNYGYTF; cdr3_nt: TGTGCCAGCAGCTCCCTCCTTACTAACTATGGCTACACCTTC
v_call: TRBV5-1; j_call: TRBJ2-3; d_call: TRBD2; clone_size: NA; cdr3_aa: CASSLMTSGGISTDTQYF; cdr3_nt: TGCGCCAGCAGCTTGATGACTAGCGGGGGGATTAGCACAGATACGCAGTATTTT
v_call: TRBV12-3/TRBV12-4; j_call: TRBJ2-7; d_call: NA; clone_size: few; cdr3_aa: CASSFSSTYEQYF; cdr3_nt: TGTGCCAGCAGTTTTTCGTCTACGTACGAGCAGTACTTC
v_call: TRBV20-1; j_call: TRBJ2-5; d_call: TRBD1; clone_size: NA; cdr3_aa: CSAGGQGYETQYF; cdr3_nt: TGCAGTGCGGGGGGACAGGGGTATGAGACCCAGTACTTC
v_call: TRBV12-3/TRBV12-4; j_call: TRBJ2-2; d_call: NA; clone_size: NA; cdr3_aa: CASSEANTGELFF; cdr3_nt: TGTGCCAGCAGTGAGGCGAACACCGGGGAGCTGTTTTTT
v_call: TRBV9; j_call: TRBJ2-3; d_call: NA; clone_size: few; cdr3_aa: CASSSRMTDTQYF; cdr3_nt: TGTGCCAGCAGCTCACGGATGACAGATACGCAGTATTTT
v_call: TRBV4-3; j_call: TRBJ2-7; d_call: NA; clone_size: NA; cdr3_aa: CASSQDPWSPEQYF; cdr3_nt: TGCGCCAGCAGCCAAGATCCCTGGAGCCCCGAGCAGTACTTC
v_call: TRBV2; j_call: TRBJ2-5; d_call: NA; clone_size: NA; cdr3_aa: CASSRQGGVETQYF; cdr3_nt: TGTGCCAGCAGTCGCCAGGGAGGCGTGGAGACCCAGTACTTC
v_call: TRBV7-2; j_call: TRBJ2-7; d_call: NA; clone_size: NA; cdr3_aa: CASSSTRYSEQYF; cdr3_nt: TGTGCCAGCAGCTCTACGAGGTACTCCGAGCAGTACTTC
v_call: TRBV29-1; j_call: TRBJ2-7; d_call: TRBD1; clone_size: NA; cdr3_aa: CSVNRGRGEQYF; cdr3_nt: TGCAGCGTTAACAGGGGTCGGGGCGAGCAGTACTTC
v_call: TRBV7-9; j_call: TRBJ2-7; d_call: NA; clone_size: NA; cdr3_aa: CASRLDSGPQYF; cdr3_nt: TGTGCCAGCAGGTTAGATTCGGGGCCCCAGTACTTC
v_call: TRBV20-1; j_call: TRBJ2-4; d_call: TRBD1; clone_size: NA; cdr3_aa: CSARSGRQGQLSQAPKNIQYF; cdr3_nt: TGCAGTGCTAGAAGTGGGAGACAGGGCCAACTTAGTCAGGCACCAAAAAACATTCAGTACTTC
v_call: TRBV7-2; j_call: TRBJ1-2; d_call: NA; clone_size: NA; cdr3_aa: CASSPTSGDNGYTF; cdr3_nt: TGTGCCAGCAGCCCAACTTCGGGGGATAATGGCTACACCTTC